Below are 6 T cell receptor beta chains sequenced from a single sample in a study of OX40 agonist ivuxolimab in advanced cancers. The protocol was immunoSEQ multiplex PCR, while the TCRdb copy is restricted to in-frame clones and leaves out a portion. The sample has some 14,000 clones; 80% are singletons. The specimen comprised CD4+ or CD8+ T cells sorted from blood, sampled in a trial of the OX40 agonist ivuxolimab. The receptor set was obtained from an adult with an advanced solid tumor such as melanoma, head and neck, liver or kidney cancer.

V gene TRBV6-5 combines with J gene TRBJ2-7; D unresolved. V was trimmed by 5 bases and J by 5 bases, leaving 10 bases between them. The CDR3 is 12 amino acids. Looked up from germline, CDR1 is MNHEY and CDR2 is SVGAGI. The CDR3 region is CASSPRVDEQYF. In DNA form, the CDR3 reads TGTGCCAGCAGTCCCAGAGTGGACGAGCAGTACTTC.

This chain connects TRBV7-2 to TRBJ2-1, with D hard to call. The CDR3 is 14 residues long. The germline V gene has CDR1 SGHTA and CDR2 FQGNSA. Trimming left V 3 bases short and J 3 bases short, with 9 bases between. The CDR3, as DNA: TGTGCCAGCAGCTTCCAGAAGGGCTACAATGAGCAGTTCTTC. This gives the protein CASSFQKGYNEQFF.

This clone was observed a single time. J is TRBJ1-6 and V is TRBV7-9; 9 bases map to TRBD1. The germline V gene encodes CDR1 SEHNR and CDR2 FQNEAQ (reference sequence). Losses at the gene ends were 4 bases for V and 18 bases for J; bases not matched to a gene: 4. The CDR3 has 11 amino acids. Here the CDR3 DNA reads TGTGCCAGCAGCTCGGGACAGGGTACCCACTTT. Its translation: CASSSGQGTHF.

The gene calls are TRBV11-3 and TRBJ2-7, with a tentative D call TRBD1 (6 bases). This CDR3 spans 12 amino acids. Trimming cost V 7 bases and J 6 bases, with 13 bases left between them. The V gene's germline CDR1 is SGHNT and CDR2 YENEEA. The CDR3 reads CASNQGSLEQYF. CDR3 DNA sequence: TGTGCCAGCAACCAGGGGTCTCTCGAGCAGTACTTC.

This clone was counted a few times. The rearrangement uses TRBV11-2 and TRBJ2-2; 12 nucleotides line up with TRBD2. CDR1 and CDR2 from the germline V gene are SGHAT and FQNNGV. This CDR3 has 16 residues. With 1 base clipped from V and 7 bases from J, the junction kept 4 bases outside the gene matches. The CDR3 DNA sequence: TGTGCCAGCAGCTTAGCTTCTAGCGGGAGGGGCGGGGAGCTGTTTTTT. This translates into CASSLASSGRGGELFF.

The V call is TRBV6-1, the J call TRBJ2-7; 8 nucleotides agree with TRBD1. CDR3 length equals 13 residues. V dropped 10 bases and J dropped 3; count of bases not matched to a gene: 8. Germline CDR1 and CDR2: MNHNS and SASEGT. In DNA, the CDR3 is TGTGCCATCACGCCCACAGGGGGCTACGAGCAGTACTTC. Encoded protein: CAITPTGGYEQYF.